The 7 T cell receptor beta chains below come from one sample, sequenced in a study of T-cell reconstitution after alpha-beta-depleted transplantation in children. TCRbeta library construction was performed incorporating unique molecular identifiers. In TCRdb, the PCR reads were re-called with MiXCR into one record per CDR3 protein. The data hold around 300,000 distinct CDR3 sequences, with 9.5% to 13% observed a single time. The sample consisted of peripheral blood, taken 180 days after TCRalphabeta/CD19-depleted stem cell transplant. The source is a male patient between 2 and 10 years old who had a stem cell transplant for chronic granulomatous disease, so the T cells may come from the graft donor.

Worth noting for this clonotype: A single base separates this from a much larger clone, so it may be a read error. The rearrangement uses TRBV7-8 and TRBJ1-2, with a possible D match to TRBD1 (5 bases). The CDR3 contains 15 residues. Germline V gene data show CDR1 as SGHVS and CDR2 as FQNEAQ. The CDR3: CASSLGGPNNYGDTF. The CDR3 nucleotides read TGTGCCAGCAGCTTAGGGGGCCCAAATAACTATGGCGACACCTTC.

This clonotype was recorded many times. This chain uses TRBV6-1 with TRBJ1-5, with D tentatively TRBD1 (6 bases). Trimming removed 7 bases from V and 0 bases from J, with 10 bases in between. The CDR3 extends over 14 amino acids. Germline V gene sequence: CDR1 MNHNS, CDR2 SASEGT. The CDR3 is CASIGQTSNQPQHF. In nucleotides, the CDR3 is TGTGCCAGCATCGGACAGACTAGCAATCAGCCCCAGCATTTT.

This clonotype was observed many times. The chain recombines TRBV5-1 with TRBJ2-1; the D call may be TRBD1 or TRBD2 (5 bases each). V was trimmed by 0 bases and J by 6 bases, leaving 13 bases between them. The CDR3 loop spans 15 amino acids. Germline-derived CDR1 and CDR2 are SGHRS and YFSETQ. The CDR3 spells CASSLAGTLPNEQFF. The DNA of the CDR3 is TGCGCCAGCAGCTTGGCCGGGACCCTCCCCAATGAGCAGTTCTTC.

Details on this clonotype: Given a much more abundant clone one base away, this may be a read error. The chain joins TRBV29-1 to TRBJ2-5, with D hard to call. The CDR3 is 11 amino acids. Germline V gene lookup returns CDR1 SQVTM and CDR2 ANQGSEA. The V gene lost 4 bases and the J gene lost 2 bases, with 5 bases spanning the gap. The CDR3 DNA reads as TGCAGCGTTGTAGGGCAAGAGACCCAGTACTTC. Protein product: CSVVGQETQYF.

CDR3 amino acids: CASSFWTGGNQPQHF. For the CDR3, the DNA is TGTGCCAGCAGCTTCTGGACAGGGGGAAATCAGCCCCAGCATTTT. The chain links TRBV5-6 to TRBJ1-5; 10 nucleotides match TRBD1. The trim removed 2 bases at V and 4 bases at J, leaving 3 bases unmatched. CDR3 length equals 15 residues. Germline V gives CDR1 SGHDT, CDR2 YYEEEE.

This clonotype was found many times. This chain connects TRBV7-2 to TRBJ2-2; D is possibly TRBD2 (7 bases). The germline CDR1 and CDR2 sequences are SGHTA and FQGNSA. The CDR3 is 16 amino acids. The ends were cut back, 2 bases at V and 6 bases at J, with 16 bases in the middle. The CDR3 sequence is CASSLRGGAAAGELFF. The CDR3 DNA reads as TGTGCCAGCAGCTTACGTGGGGGGGCCGCGGCCGGGGAGCTGTTTTTT. Full variable domain (remainder filled in from reference TRBV7-2 and TRBJ2-2): GAGVSQSPSNKVTEKGKDVELRCDPISGHTALYWYRQSLGQGLEFLIYFQGNSAPDKSGLPSDRFSAERTGGSVSTLTIQRTQQEDSAVYLCASSLRGGAAAGELFFGEGSRLTVL.

This clonotype showed up many times. V is TRBV6-5 and J is TRBJ2-2, with D possibly TRBD1 on 6 matching bases. The CDR3 covers 15 residues. V dropped 2 bases and J dropped 1 base, with 8 bases sitting between them. Germline CDR1 reads MNHEY; CDR2 reads SVGAGI. The chain's CDR3 is CASSYRGLNTGELFF. Written as DNA, the CDR3 is TGTGCCAGCAGTTACAGGGGGTTGAACACCGGGGAGCTGTTTTTT.